The TCR beta chain under discussion was sequenced for a study of cytomegalovirus exposure and HLA in healthy donors. This clone was seen more than once but under ten times. Use of 60 Vbeta and 13 Jbeta primers characterized the PCR. Data came from immunoSEQ multiplex PCR; TCRdb stores just in-frame clones and leaves some out. The sample carries some 120,000 clones, 8.5% to 9% recorded once. Sequencing was performed on PBMCs. The clonotype was recovered from a woman aged 40 to 49 in good health and CMV-seropositive.

Written as DNA, the CDR3 is TGTGCCAGCAGCTTGACAGGGCGGGAGCAGTACTTC. As protein: CASSLTGREQYF. The V call is TRBV7-3, the J call TRBJ2-7; 7 bases align to TRBD1. The CDR3 runs to 12 residues. V shed 3 bases, J shed 7 bases, and the junction held 3 bases outside the gene matches. Germline CDR1 is SGHTA and CDR2 is FQGTGA.